A selection of T cell receptor beta chains follows, all from one sample in a study of cytomegalovirus exposure and HLA in healthy donors. This table comes from immunoSEQ multiplex PCR, and its TCRdb copy is limited to in-frame clones, with some not included. Found here are about 140,000 clones, 77% of them singletons; the top ten hold around 2%. The sequenced sample consisted of PBMCs. The receptor set was obtained from a man aged 25 to 40 in good health and CMV-seronegative. The CDR3 runs from the conserved cysteine through the conserved F or W. D genes are given only for firm matches. Clone size appears in some rows only: once, few, many, or a class for an expanded clone.

d_call: .
v_call: TRBV28
j_call: TRBJ1-5
clone_size: .
cdr3_aa: CASADGFDDQPQHF
cdr3_nt: TGTGCCAGCGCCGATGGCTTTGATGATCAGCCCCAGCATTTT

d_call: .
v_call: TRBV6-4
j_call: TRBJ2-1
clone_size: .
cdr3_aa: CASSESSGISEQFF
cdr3_nt: TGTGCCAGCAGTGAGAGTAGCGGTATCAGTGAGCAGTTCTTC

d_call: TRBD2
v_call: TRBV5-1
j_call: TRBJ2-7
clone_size: few
cdr3_aa: CASSITSGTYEQYF
cdr3_nt: TGCGCCAGCAGCATCACTAGCGGGACCTACGAGCAGTACTTC

d_call: TRBD1
v_call: TRBV2
j_call: TRBJ2-5
clone_size: .
cdr3_aa: CASSPDRGTPQYF
cdr3_nt: TGTGCCAGCAGCCCGGACAGGGGGACACCCCAGTACTTC

d_call: TRBD1
v_call: TRBV5-1
j_call: TRBJ2-2
clone_size: .
cdr3_aa: CASSILQGADTGELFF
cdr3_nt: TGCGCCAGCAGCATATTACAGGGGGCGGACACCGGGGAGCTGTTTTTT

d_call: .
v_call: TRBV6-6
j_call: TRBJ1-2
clone_size: .
cdr3_aa: CASNAGSYGYTF
cdr3_nt: TGTGCCAGCAATGCAGGCTCGTATGGCTACACCTTC

d_call: .
v_call: TRBV21-1
j_call: TRBJ2-1
clone_size: .
cdr3_aa: CASTRLAGGFNEQFF
cdr3_nt: TGTGCCAGCACCAGACTAGCGGGAGGGTTCAATGAGCAGTTCTTC

d_call: .
v_call: TRBV4-1
j_call: TRBJ1-6
clone_size: .
cdr3_aa: CASSQEGFPDSPLHF
cdr3_nt: TGCGCCAGCAGCCAGGAGGGCTTTCCTGATTCACCCCTCCACTTT

d_call: .
v_call: TRBV6-1
j_call: TRBJ2-7
clone_size: .
cdr3_aa: CASSGEGLKGPRGATYEQYF
cdr3_nt: TGTGCCAGCAGTGGGGAAGGCCTAAAGGGACCCAGGGGCGCCACCTACGAGCAGTACTTC

d_call: .
v_call: TRBV2
j_call: TRBJ2-1
clone_size: .
cdr3_aa: CASKVGAPGYNEQFF
cdr3_nt: TGTGCCAGCAAAGTGGGGGCCCCGGGGTACAATGAGCAGTTCTTC

d_call: .
v_call: TRBV7-8
j_call: TRBJ2-2
clone_size: .
cdr3_aa: CASSLVADTGELFF
cdr3_nt: TGTGCCAGCAGCTTAGTGGCAGATACCGGGGAGCTGTTTTTT

d_call: TRBD2
v_call: TRBV9
j_call: TRBJ2-5
clone_size: few
cdr3_aa: CASSVGGSRETQYF
cdr3_nt: TGTGCCAGCAGCGTAGGCGGGAGTCGGGAGACCCAGTACTTC

d_call: TRBD1
v_call: TRBV19
j_call: TRBJ2-7
clone_size: .
cdr3_aa: CAVGPGTAYEQYF
cdr3_nt: TGTGCAGTCGGCCCTGGGACAGCCTACGAGCAGTACTTC

d_call: .
v_call: TRBV7-2
j_call: TRBJ1-1
clone_size: .
cdr3_aa: CASTPFGGNTEAFF
cdr3_nt: TGTGCCAGCACCCCTTTCGGGGGGAACACTGAAGCTTTCTTT

d_call: .
v_call: TRBV4-2
j_call: TRBJ2-5
clone_size: .
cdr3_aa: CASSQDLQETQYF
cdr3_nt: TGTGCCAGCAGCCAAGATCTCCAAGAGACCCAGTACTTC

d_call: .
v_call: TRBV19
j_call: TRBJ2-7
clone_size: .
cdr3_aa: CASSSRGPYEQYF
cdr3_nt: TGTGCCAGTAGTAGTCGGGGTCCCTACGAGCAGTACTTC

d_call: TRBD2
v_call: TRBV6-6
j_call: TRBJ2-3
clone_size: .
cdr3_aa: CASSRGTSGITDTQYF
cdr3_nt: TGTGCCAGCAGTCGCGGGACTAGCGGGATTACAGATACGCAGTATTTT

d_call: .
v_call: TRBV30
j_call: TRBJ2-7
clone_size: .
cdr3_aa: CAWSLNRNYEQYF
cdr3_nt: TGTGCCTGGAGTCTAAACAGGAACTACGAGCAGTACTTC

d_call: TRBD2
v_call: TRBV19
j_call: TRBJ2-2
clone_size: few
cdr3_aa: CASSIGGLAGGENGELFF
cdr3_nt: TGTGCCAGTAGTATAGGGGGTCTAGCGGGAGGAGAGAACGGGGAGCTGTTTTTT

d_call: .
v_call: TRBV7-9
j_call: TRBJ1-5
clone_size: .
cdr3_aa: CASSGGARQPQHF
cdr3_nt: TGTGCCAGCAGCGGGGGGGCGCGACAGCCCCAGCATTTT

d_call: .
v_call: TRBV29-1
j_call: TRBJ1-2
clone_size: .
cdr3_aa: CSVDRQGINYGYTF
cdr3_nt: TGCAGCGTTGACAGGCAGGGAATTAACTATGGCTACACCTTC

d_call: TRBD2
v_call: TRBV7-9
j_call: TRBJ2-1
clone_size: .
cdr3_aa: CASSLGAGGGGYNEQFF
cdr3_nt: TGTGCCAGCAGCTTGGGCGCGGGAGGGGGGGGTTACAATGAGCAGTTCTTC

d_call: TRBD1
v_call: TRBV6-1
j_call: TRBJ1-1
clone_size: .
cdr3_aa: CASSEAPGQSSEAFF
cdr3_nt: TGTGCCAGCAGTGAAGCTCCGGGACAGAGTTCTGAAGCTTTCTTT

d_call: TRBD2
v_call: TRBV11-3
j_call: TRBJ2-2
clone_size: .
cdr3_aa: CASSLSSGFTGELFF
cdr3_nt: TGTGCCAGCAGCTTAAGTAGCGGGTTCACCGGGGAGCTGTTTTTT

d_call: TRBD1
v_call: TRBV10-1
j_call: TRBJ2-5
clone_size: .
cdr3_aa: CASSPGTGMRETQYF
cdr3_nt: TGCGCCAGCAGTCCCGGGACAGGGATGCGGGAGACCCAGTACTTC

d_call: .
v_call: TRBV12-2
j_call: TRBJ2-5
clone_size: .
cdr3_aa: CASRLTRVGTGPLGQETQYF
cdr3_nt: TGTGCAAGTCGCTTAACGAGGGTGGGGACAGGGCCCCTTGGACAAGAGACCCAGTACTTC

d_call: .
v_call: TRBV6-4
j_call: TRBJ2-5
clone_size: .
cdr3_aa: CASTDCQDAQGETQYF
cdr3_nt: TGTGCCAGCACAGACTGTCAGGACGCACAGGGAGAGACCCAGTACTTC

d_call: .
v_call: TRBV18
j_call: TRBJ2-6
clone_size: .
cdr3_aa: CASSPVQGGSGANVLTF
cdr3_nt: TGTGCCAGCTCACCGGTTCAGGGGGGTTCTGGGGCCAACGTCCTGACTTTC

d_call: TRBD1
v_call: TRBV11-3
j_call: TRBJ2-2
clone_size: .
cdr3_aa: CASSAQGAGTGELFF
cdr3_nt: TGTGCCAGCAGCGCCCAGGGGGCGGGAACCGGGGAGCTGTTTTTT

d_call: .
v_call: TRBV5-4
j_call: TRBJ2-2
clone_size: .
cdr3_aa: CASSLARGYYTGELFF
cdr3_nt: TGTGCCAGCAGCTTGGCGCGGGGCTATTACACCGGGGAGCTGTTTTTT

d_call: TRBD1
v_call: TRBV10-3
j_call: TRBJ1-2
clone_size: .
cdr3_aa: CAISATQGVGGYTF
cdr3_nt: TGTGCCATCAGTGCTACCCAGGGGGTGGGTGGCTACACCTTC

d_call: TRBD2
v_call: TRBV19
j_call: TRBJ2-7
clone_size: .
cdr3_aa: CASSIDGLAGTYEQYF
cdr3_nt: TGTGCCAGTAGTATAGATGGACTAGCGGGAACCTACGAGCAGTACTTC

d_call: TRBD2
v_call: TRBV7-8
j_call: TRBJ2-7
clone_size: .
cdr3_aa: CASSSGLAGGWEQYF
cdr3_nt: TGTGCCAGCAGCTCCGGACTAGCGGGAGGGTGGGAGCAGTACTTC

d_call: .
v_call: TRBV7-9
j_call: TRBJ2-7
clone_size: .
cdr3_aa: CASSPPSSYEQYF
cdr3_nt: TGTGCCAGCAGCCCCCCGAGCTCCTACGAGCAGTACTTC

d_call: .
v_call: TRBV18
j_call: TRBJ2-5
clone_size: .
cdr3_aa: CASSSQAETQYF
cdr3_nt: TGTGCCAGCTCCTCCCAGGCGGAGACCCAGTACTTC

d_call: TRBD1
v_call: TRBV11-3
j_call: TRBJ1-1
clone_size: few
cdr3_aa: CASSPRTGPNTEAFF
cdr3_nt: TGTGCCAGCAGCCCCCGGACAGGACCGAACACTGAAGCTTTCTTT

d_call: .
v_call: TRBV4-1
j_call: TRBJ2-3
clone_size: .
cdr3_aa: CASSQGQGTNTDTQYF
cdr3_nt: TGCGCCAGCAGCCAAGGACAGGGGACTAACACAGATACGCAGTATTTT

d_call: TRBD2
v_call: TRBV30
j_call: TRBJ2-3
clone_size: .
cdr3_aa: CAWSEASGLDTQYF
cdr3_nt: TGTGCCTGGAGTGAGGCTAGCGGCTTGGATACGCAGTATTTT

d_call: TRBD1
v_call: TRBV7-8
j_call: TRBJ2-3
clone_size: .
cdr3_aa: CASSLYNRGPGTDTQYF
cdr3_nt: TGTGCCAGCAGCTTATACAACAGGGGGCCGGGCACAGATACGCAGTATTTT

d_call: TRBD2
v_call: TRBV5-6
j_call: TRBJ2-7
clone_size: few
cdr3_aa: CASRTTPGGVFSYEQYF
cdr3_nt: TGTGCCAGCAGGACCACTCCGGGGGGGGTCTTCTCCTACGAGCAGTACTTC

d_call: TRBD1
v_call: TRBV18
j_call: TRBJ1-1
clone_size: .
cdr3_aa: CASSEQAGTGLGTEAFF
cdr3_nt: TGTGCCAGCTCAGAACAAGCCGGGACAGGGTTGGGCACTGAAGCTTTCTTT

d_call: .
v_call: TRBV4-1
j_call: TRBJ2-1
clone_size: .
cdr3_aa: CASSQDLNEQFF
cdr3_nt: TGCGCCAGCAGCCAAGATCTGAATGAGCAGTTCTTC

d_call: .
v_call: TRBV19
j_call: TRBJ2-7
clone_size: .
cdr3_aa: CAHQPSDGDSYEQYF
cdr3_nt: TGTGCCCACCAGCCGTCTGACGGGGACTCCTACGAGCAGTACTTC

d_call: .
v_call: TRBV15
j_call: TRBJ2-4
clone_size: few
cdr3_aa: CATSREGLGGIQYF
cdr3_nt: TGTGCCACCAGCAGAGAAGGGTTAGGGGGCATTCAGTACTTC

d_call: TRBD1
v_call: TRBV6-5
j_call: TRBJ2-2
clone_size: .
cdr3_aa: CASSYGTGGGGELFF
cdr3_nt: TGTGCCAGCAGTTACGGGACAGGGGGTGGCGGGGAGCTGTTTTTT